This T cell receptor beta chain derives from a study of blood T cell repertoires in COVID-19. This clone was picked up one time. Profiling relied on immunoSEQ multiplex PCR, and the TCRdb table lists in-frame clones only, not all of them. The table has around 290,000 clones, approximately 89% seen once. Recruitment covered about 25 US areas and drew participants whose ages spanned about 18 to 100 years. Participants reported their clinical history, and cohort assignment relied on those reports. Sequenced: PBMCs or T cells enriched from blood (not recorded which). The clonotype originates from a woman in her late teens or twenties who had recovered from COVID-19.

Written as DNA, the CDR3 is TGTGCCAGCAGCCTGCAGACAAGCTCTGGAAACACCATATATTTT. Translating it yields CASSLQTSSGNTIYF. The chain is built from TRBV11-3 and TRBJ1-3; D is unclear. Trimming stripped 5 bases from V and 0 bases from J, with 11 bases between. This CDR3 contains 15 residues. Germline lookup yields CDR1 SGHNT and CDR2 YENEEA.